These T cell receptor beta chains were read from a single sample in a study of blood T cells in healthy people across ages. TCRdb reanalysed the 5' RACE reads using MiXCR and keeps one entry per CDR3 protein. The table lists hundreds of thousands of distinct CDR3 sequences, approximately 30% of them singletons. Source material: blood. These TCRs come from a woman of 80 years or more in good health. Both conserved end residues are part of each CDR3. D genes are given only for firm matches. Rows may omit the clone size; those that give it use once, few, many or a size class.

d_call clone_size j_call v_call cdr3_aa cdr3_nt
NA NA TRBJ2-2 TRBV12-3/TRBV12-4 CATQWGRGTGELFF TGTGCCACCCAGTGGGGGCGTGGCACCGGGGAGCTGTTTTTT
NA NA TRBJ1-1 TRBV9 CASSGAGVTEAFF TGTGCCAGCAGCGGGGCAGGGGTCACTGAAGCTTTCTTT
TRBD1 NA TRBJ1-5 TRBV20-1 CSARMGETGGPVRDQSQHF TGCAGTGCTAGAATGGGCGAGACAGGGGGCCCCGTACGAGACCAGTCCCAGCATTTT
TRBD2 NA TRBJ2-1 TRBV6-1 CASSMVAGLYNEQFF TGTGCCAGCAGTATGGTAGCGGGGTTATACAATGAGCAGTTCTTC
NA NA TRBJ1-1 TRBV7-9 CASSFPRHEAFF TGTGCCAGCAGCTTCCCGAGGCATGAAGCTTTCTTT
TRBD2 many TRBJ2-3 TRBV4-2 CASSQGTSGELDTQYF TGTGCCAGCAGCCAAGGGACTAGCGGGGAGTTAGATACGCAGTATTTT
NA few TRBJ2-3 TRBV12-3/TRBV12-4 CASILRGGGTDTQYF TGTGCCAGCATCCTGAGGGGGGGGGGCACAGATACGCAGTATTTT
NA many TRBJ2-7 TRBV7-8 CASSLEGGGSREQYF TGTGCCAGCAGCTTAGAGGGCGGGGGCTCCCGGGAGCAGTACTTC
TRBD1 many TRBJ1-1 TRBV20-1 CSAATGTGITEAFF TGCAGTGCCGCCACCGGGACAGGGATCACTGAAGCTTTCTTT
TRBD1 NA TRBJ1-2 TRBV6-6 CASSYASGGGDGYTF TGTGCCAGCAGTTACGCGTCAGGGGGAGGGGATGGCTACACCTTC
NA NA TRBJ1-2 TRBV4-2 CAGSQYDPSSGNGYTF TGTGCCGGCAGCCAGTATGACCCCTCTTCAGGGAATGGCTACACCTTC
NA many TRBJ2-7 TRBV20-1 CSARPASYSYEQYF TGCAGTGCTAGGCCCGCCAGCTACTCCTACGAGCAGTACTTC
NA NA TRBJ2-7 TRBV20-1 CSARDPGPSYEQYF TGCAGTGCTAGAGATCCGGGCCCCTCCTACGAGCAGTACTTC
NA many TRBJ2-7 TRBV28 CASTETKFYEQYF TGTGCCAGCACCGAAACAAAGTTCTACGAGCAGTACTTC
TRBD1 NA TRBJ1-4 TRBV12-3/TRBV12-4 CASSFSLRQGHEKLFF TGTGCCAGCAGTTTTTCCTTACGACAGGGGCATGAAAAACTGTTTTTT
NA NA TRBJ2-5 TRBV29-1 CSVVGGRQETQYF TGCAGCGTTGTGGGGGGACGCCAAGAGACCCAGTACTTC
NA many TRBJ1-2 TRBV20-1 CSARERQNYGYTF TGCAGTGCTAGAGAGCGGCAGAACTATGGCTACACCTTC
TRBD1 NA TRBJ2-7 TRBV6-6 CTSSRTSRDRGNEQYF TGTACCAGCAGCCGAACATCCCGGGACAGGGGCAACGAGCAGTACTTC
NA many TRBJ2-6 TRBV11-1 CASSFNAGSGANVLTF TGTGCCAGCAGCTTTAACGCGGGGTCTGGGGCCAACGTCCTGACTTTC
NA many TRBJ2-7 TRBV9 CASSVGSQSFGEQYF TGTGCCAGCAGCGTAGGATCCCAGTCCTTCGGCGAGCAGTACTTC
NA few TRBJ2-2 TRBV7-8 CASTPVGGTGELFF TGTGCCAGCACCCCCGTAGGGGGAACCGGGGAGCTGTTTTTT
NA NA TRBJ1-2 TRBV5-1 CASSSAGANYDYTF TGCGCTAGCAGCTCTGCGGGGGCAAACTATGACTACACCTTC
NA many TRBJ2-5 TRBV3-1 CASSQVEDGLLETQYF TGTGCCAGCAGCCAAGTCGAGGACGGTCTCCTCGAGACCCAGTACTTC
NA many TRBJ2-5 TRBV30 CAWSGQGYQETQYF TGTGCCTGGAGTGGCCAGGGGTACCAAGAGACCCAGTACTTC
TRBD1 many TRBJ2-6 TRBV19 CASTFRTGGAGANVLTF TGTGCCAGTACCTTCCGGACAGGGGGTGCTGGGGCCAACGTCCTGACTTTC
TRBD2 NA TRBJ2-3 TRBV28 CAGSPSGGSTDTRYF TGTGCCGGCAGCCCCAGCGGGGGCTCCACAGATACGCGGTATTTT
TRBD1 NA TRBJ1-5 TRBV10-3 CAISGTGVNQPQHF TGTGCCATCAGTGGGACAGGGGTAAATCAGCCCCAGCATTTT
TRBD2 many TRBJ2-5 TRBV5-1 CASARLAGGLETQYF TGCGCCAGCGCCAGACTAGCGGGGGGCCTAGAGACCCAGTACTTC
NA NA TRBJ2-1 TRBV9 CASSGASSYNEQFF TGTGCCAGCAGCGGAGCGAGCTCCTACAATGAGCAGTTCTTC
TRBD2 many TRBJ2-5 TRBV5-1 CASSLWTSETQYF TGCGCCAGCAGCTTGTGGACTAGCGAGACCCAGTACTTC
TRBD1 NA TRBJ2-1 TRBV5-1 CACSSGRDRGTYNEQFF TGCGCCTGCAGCTCCGGTCGGGACAGGGGAACCTACAATGAGCAGTTCTTC
NA NA TRBJ2-7 TRBV10-3 CAIRNTGRGDYEQYF TGTGCCATCAGAAACACTGGCAGGGGTGACTACGAGCAGTACTTC
NA NA TRBJ1-1 TRBV12-3/TRBV12-4 CASSSMTLNTEAFF TGTGCCAGCAGTTCTATGACTTTGAACACTGAAGCTTTCTTT
NA NA TRBJ1-1 TRBV29-1 CSVEVGRQSTEAFF TGCAGCGTTGAAGTAGGGAGACAGAGCACTGAAGCTTTCTTT
TRBD2 NA TRBJ2-1 TRBV20-1 CSARDRLAGSNEQFF TGCAGTGCTAGAGATCGACTAGCGGGAAGTAATGAGCAGTTCTTC
TRBD2 many TRBJ2-5 TRBV10-3 CAIASGVRSETQYF TGTGCCATTGCTAGCGGGGTGCGGTCGGAGACCCAGTACTTC
NA many TRBJ2-6 TRBV7-9 CASSTTGRSGANVLTF TGTGCCAGCAGTACCACAGGGCGCTCTGGGGCCAACGTCCTGACTTTC
TRBD2 NA TRBJ2-1 TRBV20-1 CSALSGPSSCNEQFF TGCAGTGCCCTTAGCGGGCCATCATCCTGCAATGAGCAGTTCTTC
TRBD1 many TRBJ1-6 TRBV7-2 CASSPVGGNNSPLHF TGTGCCAGCAGCCCCGTAGGGGGCAATAATTCACCCCTCCACTTT
TRBD2 many TRBJ2-3 TRBV20-1 CSALAGITSTDTQYF TGCAGTGCGCTAGCGGGGATTACTAGCACAGATACGCAGTATTTT
NA many TRBJ2-2 TRBV6-5 CASSRTGFLGTGELFF TGTGCCAGCAGTAGAACAGGGTTCTTAGGGACCGGGGAGCTGTTTTTT
NA many TRBJ1-5 TRBV20-1 CSAQEAVEPQHF TGCAGTGCGCAGGAGGCGGTAGAACCCCAGCATTTT
TRBD1 many TRBJ1-6 TRBV20-1 CSAREQTGRSNSPLHF TGCAGTGCTAGAGAACAGACAGGGAGGAGTAATTCACCCCTCCACTTT
TRBD1 many TRBJ2-5 TRBV12-3/TRBV12-4 CASSSRREDRGYRTQYF TGTGCCAGCAGTTCCCGACGAGAGGACAGGGGTTATAGGACCCAGTACTTC
NA many TRBJ2-1 TRBV20-1 CSASRDLSSYNEQFF TGCAGTGCCAGTAGGGACTTGAGCTCCTACAATGAGCAGTTCTTC
NA many TRBJ2-7 TRBV9 CASSVAQGGRTYEQYF TGTGCCAGCAGCGTGGCCCAAGGCGGCAGGACCTACGAGCAGTACTTC
TRBD2 NA TRBJ2-3 TRBV20-1 CSARAGGASTDTQYF TGCAGTGCTAGGGCGGGGGGCGCCAGCACAGATACGCAGTATTTT
NA NA TRBJ1-5 TRBV5-1 CASSLDGRGHNQPQHF TGCGCCAGCAGCTTGGATGGCCGGGGTCATAATCAGCCCCAGCATTTT
NA once TRBJ1-1 TRBV29-1 CSVGLNTEAFF TGCAGCGTCGGACTGAACACTGAAGCTTTCTTT
TRBD1 many TRBJ1-2 TRBV20-1 CSARDWTGGDGYTF TGCAGTGCTAGAGATTGGACAGGGGGGGATGGCTACACCTTC
NA few TRBJ1-1 TRBV6-2/TRBV6-3 CASEDPGAEAFF TGTGCCAGTGAAGACCCTGGCGCTGAAGCTTTCTTT
TRBD2 many TRBJ2-3 TRBV9 CASSVRSGGASTDTQYF TGTGCCAGCAGCGTGAGGAGCGGGGGGGCTAGCACAGATACGCAGTATTTT
NA few TRBJ1-5 TRBV20-1 CSARRQGNQPQHF TGCAGTGCTAGAAGACAGGGCAATCAGCCCCAGCATTTT